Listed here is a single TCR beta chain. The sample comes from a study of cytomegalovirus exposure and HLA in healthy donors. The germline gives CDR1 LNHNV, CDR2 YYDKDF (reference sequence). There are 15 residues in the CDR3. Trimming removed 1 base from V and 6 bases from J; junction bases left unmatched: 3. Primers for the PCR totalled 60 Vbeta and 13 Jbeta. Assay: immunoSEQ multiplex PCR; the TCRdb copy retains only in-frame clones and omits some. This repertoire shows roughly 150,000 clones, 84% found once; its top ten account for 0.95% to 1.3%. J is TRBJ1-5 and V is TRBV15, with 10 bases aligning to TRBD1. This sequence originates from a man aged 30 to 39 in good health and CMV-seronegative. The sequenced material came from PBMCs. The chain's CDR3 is CATSRGTGGSQPQHF. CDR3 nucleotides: TGTGCCACCAGCAGAGGGACAGGGGGTTCTCAGCCCCAGCATTTT.